This T cell receptor (beta chain) was observed in a study of radiation and T cells in renal cell carcinoma. Noted treatment: 15 Gy SBRT to primary tumor, nephrectomy 4 weeks later. This table comes from immunoSEQ multiplex PCR, and its TCRdb copy is limited to in-frame clones, with some not included. The sample records 16,000 or so clones, approximately 51% being singletons. Between the trimmed V and J ends, which lost 4 bases and 3 bases, there was a span of 10 bases. The CDR3 covers 13 residues. The V gene's germline CDR1 is SGHAT and CDR2 FQNNGV. This TCR derives from a woman in her sixties with renal cell carcinoma. V is TRBV11-2 and J is TRBJ2-7, with no clear D. Sequencing was performed on tumor tissue, taken from a patient whose treatment included radiotherapy and nephrectomy. The CDR3 reads CASSSSGDYEQYF. CDR3 coding DNA: TGTGCCAGCAGCTCCAGTGGGGACTACGAGCAGTACTTC. The complete variable domain, with remaining parts taken from reference TRBV11-2 and TRBJ2-7, reads EAGVAQSPRYKIIEKRQSVAFWCNPISGHATLYWYQQILGQGPKLLIQFQNNGVVDDSQLPKDRFSAERLKGVDSTLKIQPAKLEDSAVYLCASSSSGDYEQYFGPGTRLTVT.